The 19 T cell receptor beta chains listed next were all sequenced from one sample in a study of tumor-infiltrating lymphocytes in primary liver carcinoma. A primer in the constant region served to generate TCR beta cDNA from 500 ng of total RNA. What produced the TCR beta libraries was three nested multiplex PCR rounds using slightly modified ARM-PCR. The opening two PCR rounds, ten to eleven cycles each, paired TRBV1-TRBV30 forward primers with a C-beta reverse primer. TCRdb independently ran MiXCR on the multiplex PCR reads; one entry per CDR3 protein. The sample has fewer than 400,000 distinct CDR3 sequences, over 55% seen once. Researchers drew blood RNA from unsorted whole blood and extracted germline DNA as well. Sequenced sample: peripheral blood. The receptor set was obtained from a man in his forties with primary liver carcinoma and hepatitis B virus infection.

Note on this clonotype: At one end the junction does not follow the germline gene, possibly because of a read error. The rearrangement joins TRBV25-1 to TRBJ2-3; TRBD2 might be the D (6 bases). Germline CDR1 and CDR2: MGHDK and SYGVNS. The CDR3 totals 18 residues. CDR3 coding DNA: TGTGCCAGCGGTGATCCGGGTGGTCGGGGGTTCGCCTCAGATACGCAGTATTTT. Its protein is CASGDPGGRGFASDTQYF.

This clonotype was recorded once. This rearrangement joins TRBV5-6 to TRBJ2-7; the match to TRBD2 covers 9 bases. Germline CDR1 and CDR2: SGHDT and YYEEEE. This CDR3 is 15 amino acids long. Trimming removed 4 bases from V and 7 bases from J; junction bases left unmatched: 12. The CDR3 coding sequence is TGTGCCAGCAGCCCAGGTACTAGCGGGTTTTGGGAGCAGTACTTC. Amino acid sequence: CASSPGTSGFWEQYF.

With regard to this clonotype: The missing conserved phenylalanine or tryptophan at the end of this CDR3 makes a read error likely. The chain combines TRBV4-1 with TRBJ2-5, with D perhaps matching TRBD1 or TRBD2 (5 bases each). Germline CDR1 reads MGHRA; CDR2 reads YSYEKL. The CDR3 runs 15 residues. The CDR3 reads CASRLSPGAAETQYL. The CDR3 nucleotides read TGCGCAAGCAGGCTGTCCCCCGGGGCCGCGGAGACCCAGTACTTG.

This clonotype has a single count. V gene TRBV28 combines with J gene TRBJ2-7; 10 bases line up with TRBD1. V trimming: 6 bases; J trimming: 3 bases; junction bases outside the gene matches: 5. This CDR3 has 14 amino acids. Germline values: CDR1 MDHEN, CDR2 SYDVKM. The CDR3 reads CASSQTGGLYEQYF. CDR3 coding DNA: TGTGCCAGCAGCCAGACAGGGGGCCTCTACGAGCAGTACTTC.

To note about this clonotype: A read error may account for a junction end that differs from germline. The chain joins TRBV30 to TRBJ1-4, with no clear D. The CDR3 spans 12 residues. Germline CDR1 reads GTSNPN; CDR2 reads SVGIG (reference sequence). DNA for the CDR3: TGTGCCTTGGATGCAACTAATGAAAGACTGTTTTTT. Its translation is CALDATNERLFF.

To note about this clonotype: This may be a read error, as it is one base from a much larger clone. The J gene is TRBJ2-5, the V gene TRBV5-1; 7 bases match TRBD1. CDR1 is SGHRS and CDR2 is YFSETQ in the germline V gene. The CDR3 has 13 residues. This chain's CDR3 is CAGSPTGPETQYF. For the CDR3, the DNA is TGCGCCGGCAGCCCGACAGGGCCGGAGACCCAGTACTTC.

The table lists this clonotype with many counts. This chain uses TRBV11-2 with TRBJ2-3; D assignment may be TRBD1 or TRBD2 (5 bases each). The CDR3 covers 15 residues. From germline, CDR1 is SGHAT and CDR2 FQNNGV. V was cut by 2 bases and J by 5 bases, with 14 bases left in between. Here the CDR3 reads CASSLTGQKLDTQYF. CDR3 DNA: TGTGCCAGCAGCTTAACGGGGCAGAAACTAGATACGCAGTATTTT.

This clonotype came up a few times. The chain links TRBV10-2 to TRBJ2-3, with D perhaps given as TRBD1 or TRBD2 (5 bases each). This CDR3 comprises 17 residues. The V end lost 0 bases, the J end lost 2 bases, and 15 bases lay between the germline ends. CDR1 and CDR2 from the germline V gene are WSHSY and SAAADI. The DNA for the CDR3 is TGCGCCAGCAGTGAGTCGGCCTCCCCCGGGGCCACAGATACGCAGTATTTT. This encodes CASSESASPGATDTQYF.

Comment on this clonotype: Its ends do not fully match the called genes, so a read error is possible. The chain combines TRBV4-1 with TRBJ2-1; 8 positions match TRBD2. Germline CDR1 is MGHRA and CDR2 is YSYEKL. The CDR3 is made up of 15 amino acids. This CDR3 is CASSHPSGSYNELFF. The CDR3 nucleotides read TGCGCCAGCAGCCACCCCAGCGGGAGCTACAATGAGCTGTTCTTC.

In regard to this clonotype: The junction shows a germline mismatch at one end, possibly a read error. This rearrangement joins TRBV7-9 to TRBJ2-6, with unresolved D. The CDR3 contains 13 residues. Germline CDR1 reads SEHNR; CDR2 reads FQNEAQ (reference sequence). CDR3 sequence: CASRTSGTNVLTF. In DNA, the CDR3 is TGTGCCAGCAGAACGTCTGGGACCAACGTCCTGACTTTC. Using reference TRBV7-9 and TRBJ2-6 for the parts outside the CDR3, the full variable domain is DTGVSQNPRHKITKRGQNVTFRCDPISEHNRLYWYRQTLGQGPEFLTYFQNEAQLEKSRLLSDRFSAERPKGSFSTLEIQRTEQGDSAMYLCASRTSGTNVLTFGAGSRLTVL.

The V call is TRBV5-8, the J call TRBJ1-1; D remains ambiguous. Germline CDR1 and CDR2: SGHTS and YDEGEE. Deletions cut 10 bases from V and 2 bases from J, with 15 bases between. The length of the CDR3 is 13 residues. CDR3 sequence reads: CACQPGLNTEAFF. In DNA form, the CDR3 reads TGTGCCTGCCAACCTGGACTTAACACTGAAGCTTTCTTT.

This clonotype appeared a single time. The junction and the germline gene differ at one end; a read error may be behind it. This sequence joins TRBV2 and TRBJ1-5, with a weak D call TRBD1 (6 bases). The CDR3 is 14 amino acids. Germline-derived CDR1 and CDR2 are SNHLY and FYNNEI. This chain's CDR3 is CASRDSYSNEPQHF. CDR3 coding DNA: TGTGCCAGCAGGGACAGCTATAGCAATGAGCCCCAGCATTTT.

This chain uses TRBV5-5 with TRBJ2-7, with D possibly TRBD1 on 6 matching bases. The CDR3 length is 14 residues. V gave up 6 bases and J gave up 3 bases, with 16 bases separating them. Germline CDR1 SGHKS, CDR2 YYEKEE (reference sequence). CDR3 in DNA: TGTGCCAGCACCTTTGGGGACACCCTCTACGAGCAGTACTTC. Its protein product is CASTFGDTLYEQYF.

The chain is built from TRBV30 and TRBJ1-3; the match to TRBD1 covers 10 bases. The CDR3 has 16 residues. After removal of 2 bases from V and 2 bases from J, the junction contained 6 bases not matched to a gene. Per germline, CDR1 GTSNPN and CDR2 SVGIG (reference sequence). The CDR3 region is CAWSRGQGFPGNTIYF. CDR3 sequence (DNA): TGTGCCTGGAGTAGGGGACAGGGGTTCCCTGGAAACACCATATATTTT.

Concerning this clonotype itself: A read error may produce the germline difference seen at one junction end. The chain recombines TRBV10-2 with TRBJ2-7; D gene ambiguous. CDR1 is WSHSY, CDR2 SAAADI, per germline. The length of the CDR3 is 13 residues. The CDR3 nucleotides read TGCGCCAGCAGTAAGTCTGTGAAGGCTCAGCAGTATTTC. As protein: CASSKSVKAQQYF.

This clonotype was found many times. V gene TRBV11-2 combines with J gene TRBJ2-6; possibly TRBD2 for D (6 bases). This CDR3 has 18 amino acids. Germline-derived CDR1 and CDR2 are SGHAT and FQNNGV. Trimming took 1 base from V and 2 from J, leaving 15 bases between them. CDR3 nucleotides: TGTGCCAGCAGCTTAGTCAGACGGGGGACGGCTGGGGCCAACGTCCTGACTTTC. Amino acid sequence: CASSLVRRGTAGANVLTF.

The chain recombines TRBV25-1 with TRBJ2-1; the D gene is possibly TRBD2 (5 bases). Germline CDR1 and CDR2: MGHDK and SYGVNS. V was cut by 1 base and J by 9 bases, with 13 bases left in between. The CDR3 covers 14 residues. Here the CDR3 reads CASSELEAFGEQFF. CDR3 nucleotide sequence: TGTGCCAGCAGTGAATTGGAGGCCTTTGGTGAGCAGTTCTTC.

With respect to this clonotype: One end of the junction fails to match germline, which may point to a read error. The chain combines TRBV5-1 with TRBJ2-2; 7 bases are a match to TRBD1. The germline V gene encodes CDR1 SGHRS and CDR2 YFSETQ. The length of the CDR3 is 15 residues. CDR3 region: CASSDRVPDTGKLFF. The CDR3 DNA follows: TGCGCCAGCAGCGACAGGGTCCCGGACACCGGGAAGCTGTTTTTT.

The rearrangement links TRBV28 to TRBJ2-3; 9 bases fit TRBD2. The CDR3 is 16 residues long. The V and J ends lost 5 bases and 6 bases, in that order; junction bases with no gene match: 12. Germline V gene lookup returns CDR1 MDHEN and CDR2 SYDVKM. The CDR3 DNA reads TGTGCCAGCAGTCTGGCTAGCGGGACACCTTATGATACGCAGTATTTT. It is translated as CASSLASGTPYDTQYF.